This T cell receptor (beta chain) was observed in a study of CD8+CD57+ T cells in acquired aplastic anemia. Study background: The DNA of sorted CD4+ and CD8+ cells averaged roughly 3.2 ug. Reads per healthy sample averaged around 10 million (CD4+) and under 12 million (CD8+). Overall study results and limits: The study identified twenty-nine CD8+ CDR3 sequences shared by patients and controls. Controls and patients did not differ significantly in CD8+ Simpson's diversity.

Details on this clonotype: The target antigen is unknown.

Trimming left V 0 bases short and J 6 bases short, with 24 bases between. This CDR3 has 17 amino acids. Germline CDR1 is DFQATT and CDR2 is SNEGSKA (reference sequence). Researchers used genomic DNA as the template to profile TCR beta VDJ and CDR3. One entry per CDR3 protein, called by TCRdb with MiXCR from the reads. Of about 130,000 distinct CDR3 sequences listed, about 46% are singletons. This TCR was recovered from a human donor in good health, serving as a control. The V gene is TRBV20-1, the J gene TRBJ2-7; D may be TRBD1 (6 bases). Sequenced material: sorted CD4+, CD8+, or CD8+CD57+ T cells (not recorded which) from PBMCs. The CDR3 DNA is TGCAGTGCTAGAGATAGGGGCCACTCCGGGACACTCTCCGAGCAGTACTTC. This translates into CSARDRGHSGTLSEQYF.